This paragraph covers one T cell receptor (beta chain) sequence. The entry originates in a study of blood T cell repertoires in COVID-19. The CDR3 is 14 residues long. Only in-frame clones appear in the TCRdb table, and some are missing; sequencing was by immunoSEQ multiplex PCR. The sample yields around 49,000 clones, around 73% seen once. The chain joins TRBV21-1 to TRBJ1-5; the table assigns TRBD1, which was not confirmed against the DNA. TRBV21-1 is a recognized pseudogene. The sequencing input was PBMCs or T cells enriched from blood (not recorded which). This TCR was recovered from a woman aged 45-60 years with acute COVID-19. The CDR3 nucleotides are TGTGCCAGCAGCGAGGGACAGGGAGTTCAGCCCCAGCATTTT. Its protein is CASSEGQGVQPQHF.